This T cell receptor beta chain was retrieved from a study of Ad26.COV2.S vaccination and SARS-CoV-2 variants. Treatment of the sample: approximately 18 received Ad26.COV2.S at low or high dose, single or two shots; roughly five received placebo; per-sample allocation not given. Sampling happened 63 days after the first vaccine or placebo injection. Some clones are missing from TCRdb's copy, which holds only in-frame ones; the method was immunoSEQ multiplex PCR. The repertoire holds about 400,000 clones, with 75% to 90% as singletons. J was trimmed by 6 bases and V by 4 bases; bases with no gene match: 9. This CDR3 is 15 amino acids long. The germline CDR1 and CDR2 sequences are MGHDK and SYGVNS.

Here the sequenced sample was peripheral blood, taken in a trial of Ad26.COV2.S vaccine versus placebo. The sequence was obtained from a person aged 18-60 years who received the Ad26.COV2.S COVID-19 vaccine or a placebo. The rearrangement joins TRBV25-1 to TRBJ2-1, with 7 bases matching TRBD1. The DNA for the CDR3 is TGTGCCAGCAGTGCCCCGGGACAGTTCATCAATGAGCAGTTCTTC. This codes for CASSAPGQFINEQFF. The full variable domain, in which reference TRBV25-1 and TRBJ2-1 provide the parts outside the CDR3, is EADIYQTPRYLVIGTGKKITLECSQTMGHDKMYWYQQDPGMELHLIHYSYGVNSTEKGDLSSESTVSRIRTEHFPLTLESARPSHTSQYLCASSAPGQFINEQFFGPGTRLTVL.